These 15 T cell receptor beta chains share one sample of origin, sequenced in a study of neurological immune-mediated disorders. TCRdb processed the 5' RACE reads anew with MiXCR; each CDR3 protein has one entry. The sample has fewer than 60,000 distinct CDR3 sequences; about 3.7% are singletons. Material: PBMCs. The origin of the receptors is a man between 60 and 70 years old with multiple sclerosis.

This clonotype was counted many times. J is TRBJ2-7 and V is TRBV5-5; maybe TRBD1 (6 bases). Germline values: CDR1 SGHKS, CDR2 YYEKEE (reference sequence). Trimming took off 6 bases at V and 4 bases at J, with 20 bases between the two ends. CDR3 length: 15 amino acids. The CDR3, as DNA: TGTGCCAGCAACCTTGGGGGCCCAGCTGAATACGAGCAGTACTTC. This gives the protein CASNLGGPAEYEQYF.

In its sample, this clonotype was seen a few times. The V and J genes are TRBV20-1 and TRBJ2-1, with 10 positions matching TRBD2. The CDR3 loop spans 15 amino acids. With 3 bases clipped from V and 7 bases from J, the junction kept 9 bases outside the gene matches. CDR1 and CDR2 (germline): DFQATT, SNEGSKA (reference sequence). The CDR3 reads CSARITSGIKNEQFF. The CDR3 DNA sequence: TGCAGTGCTAGGATAACTAGCGGGATTAAGAATGAGCAGTTCTTC.

This clonotype was found many times. CDR3 protein: CASVLSYEQYF. The CDR3 bases are TGCGCCAGCGTCCTGAGCTACGAGCAGTACTTC. The chain couples TRBV23-1 to TRBJ2-7; D is undetermined. TRBV23-1 is designated an ORF whose function remains uncertain. The CDR3 has 11 residues. V dropped 8 bases and J dropped 3 bases, with 8 bases sitting between them.

This clonotype was seen many times. The rearrangement uses TRBV20-1 and TRBJ2-1; D unresolved. Germline V gene lookup returns CDR1 DFQATT and CDR2 SNEGSKA (reference sequence). This CDR3 comprises 11 residues. V was cut by 3 bases and J by 8 bases, with 8 bases left in between. The CDR3: CSASDPHEQFF. The CDR3 region has the DNA TGCAGTGCTAGTGATCCACATGAGCAGTTCTTC.

This clonotype has just a few counts. This chain uses TRBV20-1 with TRBJ2-1, with TRBD2 as a possible D gene (6 bases). With 3 bases removed from V and 0 bases from J, the gap between germline ends came to 9 bases. The germline V gene has CDR1 DFQATT and CDR2 SNEGSKA (reference sequence). The length of the CDR3 is 14 residues. The CDR3 DNA follows: TGCAGTGCTAGCGTCGGGAGCTCCTACAATGAGCAGTTCTTC. The encoded protein is CSASVGSSYNEQFF.

In its sample, this clonotype was seen many times. V usage is TRBV20-1 and J usage is TRBJ2-7; 9 bases agree with TRBD2. This CDR3 is 15 amino acids long. Germline V gene lookup returns CDR1 DFQATT and CDR2 SNEGSKA (reference sequence). V was pared by 5 bases and J by 6 bases, with 14 bases of the junction left unmatched. CDR3: CSAYHALSSGAEQYF. CDR3 sequence (DNA): TGCAGTGCTTACCACGCCCTTTCTAGCGGGGCCGAGCAGTACTTC.

Ten or more counts support this clonotype. The chain couples TRBV5-6 to TRBJ2-3; possibly TRBD2 for D (6 bases). The CDR3 spans 13 residues. The V gene lost 2 bases and the J gene lost 6 bases, with 10 bases spanning the gap. Per germline, CDR1 SGHDT and CDR2 YYEEEE. In DNA form, the CDR3 reads TGTGCCAGCAGCTTCGGGAGTGGGGATACGCAGTATTTT. This gives the protein CASSFGSGDTQYF.

This clonotype was counted at least ten times. This sequence joins TRBV6-4 and TRBJ2-2; 9 bases align to TRBD2. CDR3 length: 14 amino acids. The V segment lost 3 bases and the J segment 7 bases; nucleotides outside the gene matches: 3. CDR1 is MRHNA and CDR2 is SNTAGT in the germline V gene. In nucleotides, the CDR3 is TGTGCCAGCAGTGAAGTAGCGGGAGTCGGGGAGCTGTTTTTT. Its protein product is CASSEVAGVGELFF.

This clonotype has ten or more counts. This could be a read error, since a much larger clone is one nucleotide away. The final CDR3 position lacks the conserved phenylalanine or tryptophan, pointing to a likely read error. No DNA is shown, since the ends of the CDR3 on it are uncertain; the CDR3 is the one TCRdb lists. The genes are TRBV6-6 and TRBJ1-2. Germline values: CDR1 MNHNY, CDR2 SVGAGI (reference sequence). The CDR3 numbers 14 amino acids, ends counted. The CDR3 spells CASSYETRDPAKKI.

This clonotype has only a few counts. The CDR3 spells CSASDPGLGTSGANVLTF. CDR3 coding DNA: TGCAGTGCTAGTGATCCGGGTTTGGGGACGTCAGGGGCCAACGTCCTGACTTTC. The rearrangement links TRBV20-1 to TRBJ2-6, with D possibly being TRBD1 or TRBD2 (5 bases each). The V end was cut by 3 bases, the J end by 4 bases, with 22 bases between. Per the germline V gene, CDR1 is DFQATT and CDR2 is SNEGSKA (reference sequence). The CDR3 consists of 18 residues.

This clonotype has a count of ten or more. The chain joins TRBV6-5 to TRBJ1-1; D call uncertain. V gave up 4 bases and J gave up 2 bases, with 17 bases separating them. Germline V CDR1 and CDR2: MNHEY, SVGAGI. CDR3 length equals 16 residues. The CDR3 region has the DNA TGTGCCAGCAGTTCTTTTCAATTCGGGTATAACACTGAAGCTTTCTTT. Translation gives CASSSFQFGYNTEAFF.

Ten or more counts support this clonotype. The chain is built from TRBV5-1 and TRBJ2-7; D possibly corresponds to TRBD2 (5 bases). Trimming removed 1 base from V and 6 bases from J, with 8 bases in between. Per the germline V gene, CDR1 is SGHRS and CDR2 is YFSETQ. The length of the CDR3 is 12 residues. The CDR3 DNA follows: TGCGCCAGCAGCTTGTACGAGGGCGAGCAGTACTTC. This translates into CASSLYEGEQYF.

This clonotype was detected many times. The chain carries TRBV20-1 and TRBJ2-2; TRBD1 or TRBD2 may be the D gene (5 bases each). Trimming removed 2 bases at V and 3 bases at J, with 10 bases between. This CDR3 comprises 14 residues. Germline CDR1 and CDR2: DFQATT and SNEGSKA (reference sequence). The CDR3: CSARILGDTGELFF. For the CDR3, the DNA is TGCAGTGCTAGAATTTTGGGGGACACCGGGGAGCTGTTTTTT.

The chain employs TRBV6-6 and TRBJ2-3; no clear D. This CDR3 comprises 11 residues. V was shortened by 6 bases and J by 6 bases, with 7 bases between the two germline ends. Per the germline V gene, CDR1 is MNHNY and CDR2 is SVGAGI (reference sequence). For the CDR3, the DNA is TGTGCCAGCAGGGGATGGGATACGCAGTATTTT. Encoded protein: CASRGWDTQYF.

Ten or more counts support this clonotype. The rearrangement joins TRBV7-6 to TRBJ2-7; D unresolved. Trimming removed 5 bases at V and 3 bases at J, with 14 bases between. CDR1 and CDR2 (germline): SGHVS, FNYEAQ. The CDR3 runs to 14 residues. The CDR3 reads CASSQVVGNYEQYF. The CDR3 region has the DNA TGTGCCAGCAGCCAGGTGGTGGGGAACTACGAGCAGTACTTC.